Each of the 5 T cell receptor beta chains below was sequenced from the same sample in a study of shared clonotypes between healthy human individuals. TCRdb's copy holds only in-frame clones and misses some; the assay was immunoSEQ multiplex PCR. This table has millions of clones, around nine tenths appearing once. The material sequenced was naive CD4+ T cells sorted from blood. Subset meaning: CD45RA+ positively selected. The receptor set was obtained from a man aged 18 to 29 in good health.

A word on this clone: Other DNA variants within this sample encode the same CDR3. The gene calls are TRBV9 and TRBJ2-7; 11 bases line up with TRBD2. Looked up from germline, CDR1 is SGDLS and CDR2 is YYNGEE. The J segment lost 1 base and the V segment lost 3 bases, leaving 0 bases of the junction unmatched. CDR3 length: 14 residues. The CDR3 reads CASSGTSGSYEQYF. CDR3 DNA: TGTGCCAGCAGCGGGACTAGCGGGTCCTACGAGCAGTACTTC.

This clone was detected only once. V gene TRBV30 combines with J gene TRBJ2-2, with D unresolved. V dropped 2 bases and J dropped 5 bases, with 18 bases sitting between them. This CDR3 contains 16 residues. Germline CDR1 GTSNPN, CDR2 SVGIG (reference sequence). Here the CDR3 reads CAWSLGTGWETGELFF. In DNA, the CDR3 is TGTGCCTGGAGTTTGGGCACCGGTTGGGAAACCGGGGAGCTGTTTTTT.

The V gene is TRBV6-1, the J gene TRBJ2-2; D is unresolved. CDR1 is MNHNS and CDR2 is SASEGT in the germline V gene. The CDR3 totals 14 residues. V lost 7 bases and J lost 1, with 10 bases in between. The CDR3 nucleotides read TGTGCCAGCATTTTTACAGTGAACACCGGGGAGCTGTTTTTT. Residues: CASIFTVNTGELFF.

This chain joins TRBV19 and TRBJ1-1; D possibly corresponds to TRBD1 (6 bases). The CDR3 runs to 15 residues. Germline assignment: CDR1 LNHDA and CDR2 SQIVND (reference sequence). With 6 bases removed from V and 0 bases from J, the gap between germline ends came to 14 bases. The CDR3 sequence: CASRWAGALNTEAFF. The CDR3 DNA follows: TGTGCCAGTAGATGGGCAGGGGCTTTGAACACTGAAGCTTTCTTT.

For this clone: At the DNA level, this CDR3 is encoded by other sequences in the same sample as well. The rearrangement uses TRBV15 and TRBJ2-7; D might be TRBD1 (5 bases). The ends were cut back, 3 bases at V and 1 base at J, with 7 bases in the middle. CDR1 LNHNV and CDR2 YYDKDF come from the germline V gene (reference sequence). The CDR3 spans 13 residues. CDR3 DNA: TGTGCCACCAGCAGGACAGTTTCCTACGAGCAGTACTTC. Its translation: CATSRTVSYEQYF.